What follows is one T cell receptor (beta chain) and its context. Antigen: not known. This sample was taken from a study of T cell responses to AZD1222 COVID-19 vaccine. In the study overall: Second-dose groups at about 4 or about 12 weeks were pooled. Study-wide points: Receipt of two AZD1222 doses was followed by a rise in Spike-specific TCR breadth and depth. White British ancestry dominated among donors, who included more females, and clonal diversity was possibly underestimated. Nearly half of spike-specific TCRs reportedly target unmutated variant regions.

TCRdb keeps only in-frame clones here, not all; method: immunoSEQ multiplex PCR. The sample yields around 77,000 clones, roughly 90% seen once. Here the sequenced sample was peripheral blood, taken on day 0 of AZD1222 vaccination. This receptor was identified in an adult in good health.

The CDR3 reads CASSFQQYNEQFF. The CDR3 nucleotides read TGTGCCAGCAGTTTCCAACAGTACAATGAGCAGTTCTTC. V usage is TRBV12-3 or TRBV12-4 and J usage is TRBJ2-1; D unresolved. Trimming removed 3 bases at V and 4 bases at J, with 7 bases between. CDR3 length equals 13 residues.